This passage covers 6 T cell receptor beta chains from one sample sequenced in a study of beta chain features in type 1 diabetes (dated by TCRdb to the late 2010s). Overall results and qualifications from the work: In all four CD4+ subsets, TCRB CDR3 length was moderately but significantly shorter in type 1 diabetes patients.

The antigens for these receptors are not known. Library preparation used the immunoSEQ multiplex PCR assay. The High Capacity cDNA Reverse Transcription Kit was used to reverse transcribe all of the isolated RNA, meaning that expressed TCRB transcripts were what got sequenced. TCRdb retrieved this table from immuneACCESS and kept in-frame rearrangements only. Not all clones are present; in checked studies, unresolved V genes account for under half, and no reason is known for the remainder. The sample includes about 650,000 clones, with roughly 12% observed a single time. Roughly 0.12% of the sample comes from the top ten. Sequenced sample: naive CD4+ T cells from blood. The cell subset or site label, as the study defines it: true naive CD4+ T cells. These receptors originate from a man aged 30 to 45 with type 1 diabetes.

This sequence joins TRBV29-1 and TRBJ2-2, with 11 bases that match TRBD1. Germline V lookup: CDR1 SQVTM, CDR2 ANQGSEA. V gave up 7 bases and J gave up 4 bases; unmatched junction bases: 8. CDR3 length equals 15 residues. The CDR3, as DNA: TGCAGCGCTCGGACAGGGGGCTCGGGCACCGGGGAGCTGTTTTTT. Its protein is CSARTGGSGTGELFF.

This clone was seen many times. J is TRBJ1-2 and V is TRBV18; 10 positions match TRBD1. Germline trimming cut 3 bases from V and 7 bases from J; bases unmatched to any gene: 11. Germline CDR1 reads KGHSH; CDR2 reads LQKENI. The CDR3 sequence is 16 residues long. The CDR3 nucleotides are TGTGCCAGCTCACCGGGACAGGGGATCGACCTATCTGGCTACACCTTC. Its translation: CASSPGQGIDLSGYTF.

This clone was detected only a few times. Within the sample, other DNA sequences also encode this same CDR3. The chain carries TRBV28 and TRBJ2-5; D is unresolved. V lost 3 bases and J lost 2, with 10 bases in between. This CDR3 has 14 amino acids. Germline CDR1 MDHEN, CDR2 SYDVKM. CDR3 nucleotides: TGTGCCAGCAGTTTTGGGGTAGGGCAAGAGACCCAGTACTTC. It encodes CASSFGVGQETQYF. Filled out from reference TRBV28 and TRBJ2-5, the complete variable domain reads DVKVTQSSRYLVKRTGEKVFLECVQDMDHENMFWYRQDPGLGLRLIYFSYDVKMKEKGDIPEGYSVSREKKERFSLILESASTNQTSMYLCASSFGVGQETQYFGPGTRLLVL.

The chain has TRBV9 and TRBJ2-4; tentatively, D is TRBD1 (6 bases). Trimming cost V 0 bases and J 0 bases, with 13 bases left between them. The CDR3 contains 17 residues. From germline, CDR1 is SGDLS and CDR2 YYNGEE. CDR3 sequence reads: CASSVAPGAVAKNIQYF. DNA of the CDR3: TGTGCCAGCAGCGTAGCTCCAGGGGCGGTAGCCAAAAACATTCAGTACTTC. Using reference TRBV9 and TRBJ2-4 for the parts outside the CDR3, the full variable domain is DSGVTQTPKHLITATGQRVTLRCSPRSGDLSVYWYQQSLDQGLQFLIQYYNGEERAKGNILERFSAQQFPDLHSELNLSSLELGDSALYFCASSVAPGAVAKNIQYFGAGTRLSVL.

V gene TRBV4-1 combines with J gene TRBJ2-3; D is uncertain. The CDR3 loop spans 16 amino acids. Trimming left V 1 base short and J 2 bases short, with 13 bases between. Germline V gene sequence: CDR1 MGHRA, CDR2 YSYEKL. The CDR3 DNA reads TGCGCCAGCAGCCAAGGTTTTGCTCCCCCCACAGATACGCAGTATTTT. Protein sequence: CASSQGFAPPTDTQYF.

The chain recombines TRBV4-3 with TRBJ2-4; D may be TRBD2 (5 bases). V was pared by 1 base and J by 4 bases, with 17 bases between. The germline V gene encodes CDR1 LGHNA and CDR2 YSLEER. CDR3 size: 17 residues. The CDR3 DNA is TGCGCCAGCAGCCAAGGGAGGTTCGGGGAAGCAAAAAACATTCAGTACTTC. As protein: CASSQGRFGEAKNIQYF.